This T cell receptor beta chain was identified in a study of T cell responses to AZD1222 COVID-19 vaccine. Germline CDR1 SGHAT, CDR2 FQNNGV. Trimming left V 4 bases short and J 3 bases short, with 10 bases between. The CDR3 sequence is 14 residues long. Whole-study findings and limits: Variant regions that are unmutated are reportedly the target of nearly half of spike-specific TCRs. Spike-wide coverage was observed for vaccine-associated CD4 TCRs, with dominant responses at 160-218 and 743-854.

TCRdb's table, derived via immunoSEQ multiplex PCR, lists solely in-frame clones and lacks some. The sample yields 150,000 to 200,000 clones, 91% seen once. Second doses were pooled across both intervals (about 4 or about 12 weeks). In the case of this clone: Antigen specificity is unknown.

The starting material was peripheral blood, obtained 28 days after the second AZD1222 dose. The receptor's source is an adult who received the AZD1222 COVID-19 vaccine. V gene TRBV11-2 combines with J gene TRBJ1-3; no clear D gene. The CDR3 region is CASSSTDRGNTIYF. CDR3 in DNA: TGTGCCAGCAGCTCAACAGACCGTGGAAACACCATATATTTT.